The present TCR beta chain was sequenced within a study of shared clonotypes between healthy human individuals. Using immunoSEQ multiplex PCR, the repertoire was profiled, and TCRdb retains in-frame clones only, with some absent. In the table there are about 1,800,000 clones, approximately 94% of which are singletons. This CDR3 region has 14 residues. Germline V gene sequence: CDR1 MNHEY, CDR2 SMNVEV (reference sequence). V trimming: 1 base; J trimming: 7 bases; junction bases outside the gene matches: 3. Cells designated naive CD8 were CD45RO-negative and were positively selected for CCR7, with terminally differentiated effector memory CD45RA+ cells excluded.

Sequencing used naive CD8+ T cells sorted from blood. V and J are TRBV27 and TRBJ1-1; 10 bases line up with TRBD1. This receptor was identified in a man aged 18-30 years in good health. The CDR3 loop reads CASSLLGQGNEAFF. CDR3 in DNA: TGTGCCAGCAGTTTATTGGGACAGGGGAATGAAGCTTTCTTT.